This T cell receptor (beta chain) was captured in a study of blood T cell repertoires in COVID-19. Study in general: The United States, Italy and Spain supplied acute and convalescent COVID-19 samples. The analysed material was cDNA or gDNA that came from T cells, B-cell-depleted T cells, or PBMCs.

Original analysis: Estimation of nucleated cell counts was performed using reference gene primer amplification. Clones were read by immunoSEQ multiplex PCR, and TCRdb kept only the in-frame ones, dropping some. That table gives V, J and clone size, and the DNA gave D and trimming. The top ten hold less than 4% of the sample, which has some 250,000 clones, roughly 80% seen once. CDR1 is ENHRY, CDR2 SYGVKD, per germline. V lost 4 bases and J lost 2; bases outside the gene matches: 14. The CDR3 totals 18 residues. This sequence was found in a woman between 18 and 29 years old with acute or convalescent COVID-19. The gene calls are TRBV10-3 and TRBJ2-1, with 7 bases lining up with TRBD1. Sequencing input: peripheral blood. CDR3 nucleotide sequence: TGTGCCATCAGTGTTGGAACAGGGACAGAAACACCCTACAATGAGCAGTTCTTC. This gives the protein CAISVGTGTETPYNEQFF.